The rows below give T cell receptor beta chains drawn from one sample of a study of radiation and T cells in renal cell carcinoma. Measured with immunoSEQ multiplex PCR; TCRdb has only the in-frame clones, and not every one. The data hold roughly 90,000 clones, with around four fifths observed a single time. Here the sequenced sample was blood, taken from a patient whose treatment included radiotherapy and nephrectomy. These receptors all come from a man between 50 and 59 years old with renal cell carcinoma. The CDR3 runs from the conserved cysteine through the conserved F or W. The order of the fields is clone size, D gene, J gene, V gene, CDR3 DNA, CDR3 protein. The D gene is left open where the match is weak. Only some rows state a clone size, as once, few, many or a class for expanded clones.

clone size: -; D gene: -; J gene: TRBJ1-2; V gene: TRBV4-1; CDR3 DNA: TGCGCCAGCAGCCAAGCGTCGGACGTCACTAACTATGGCTACACCTTC; CDR3 protein: CASSQASDVTNYGYTF
clone size: once; D gene: TRBD2; J gene: TRBJ2-3; V gene: TRBV7-2; CDR3 DNA: TGTGCCAGCAGCTTTAATAGCGGGTCTGGCACAGATACGCAGTATTTT; CDR3 protein: CASSFNSGSGTDTQYF
clone size: -; D gene: TRBD1; J gene: TRBJ2-5; V gene: TRBV7-9; CDR3 DNA: TGTGCCAGCAGCTTCGCGGGACAGGGGGGCCAAGAGACCCAGTACTTC; CDR3 protein: CASSFAGQGGQETQYF
clone size: -; D gene: -; J gene: TRBJ2-1; V gene: TRBV7-2; CDR3 DNA: TGTGCCAGCAGCTTATCGCAGGGCCATGAGCAGTTCTTC; CDR3 protein: CASSLSQGHEQFF
clone size: -; D gene: -; J gene: TRBJ2-3; V gene: TRBV14; CDR3 DNA: TGTGCCAGCAGCCAAGGAGGGTACTCCGATACGCAGTATTTT; CDR3 protein: CASSQGGYSDTQYF
clone size: -; D gene: -; J gene: TRBJ1-1; V gene: TRBV6-1; CDR3 DNA: TGTGCCAGCAGTGAAGGGGCGGGAATCACTGAAGCTTTCTTT; CDR3 protein: CASSEGAGITEAFF
clone size: few; D gene: -; J gene: TRBJ1-2; V gene: TRBV7-9; CDR3 DNA: TGTGCCAGCAGCTTAGTAAGGATGGACGCGTGCACCTTC; CDR3 protein: CASSLVRMDACTF
clone size: -; D gene: -; J gene: TRBJ2-1; V gene: TRBV28; CDR3 DNA: TGTGCCAGCAGTTTGTGGGGGTCGGCCTCCTACAATGAGCAGTTCTTC; CDR3 protein: CASSLWGSASYNEQFF
clone size: -; D gene: -; J gene: TRBJ2-3; V gene: TRBV21-1; CDR3 DNA: TGTGCCAGCAGCAATCAATCGACTAGCGGGGGGGCCTTAGATACGCAGTATTTT; CDR3 protein: CASSNQSTSGGALDTQYF
clone size: -; D gene: TRBD2; J gene: TRBJ2-3; V gene: TRBV7-8; CDR3 DNA: TGTGCCAGCAGCTTTTTCAGGCGGGGGGGAGGTAGCACAGATACGCAGTATTTT; CDR3 protein: CASSFFRRGGGSTDTQYF
clone size: -; D gene: -; J gene: TRBJ2-1; V gene: TRBV5-4; CDR3 DNA: TGTGCCAGCAGCGCACGCGATCGCTCACACAATGAGCAGTTCTTC; CDR3 protein: CASSARDRSHNEQFF
clone size: -; D gene: TRBD1; J gene: TRBJ1-2; V gene: TRBV18; CDR3 DNA: TGTGCCAGCTCACCACCTCGGACAGGGTCCAACTATGGCTACACCTTC; CDR3 protein: CASSPPRTGSNYGYTF
clone size: -; D gene: -; J gene: TRBJ1-1; V gene: TRBV6-5; CDR3 DNA: TGTGCCAGCAGCGACAGCGGGAACACTGAAGCTTTCTTT; CDR3 protein: CASSDSGNTEAFF
clone size: -; D gene: -; J gene: TRBJ2-3; V gene: TRBV5-1; CDR3 DNA: TGCGCCAGCAGCTACGACTTCAGAGGCGCAGATACGCAGTATTTT; CDR3 protein: CASSYDFRGADTQYF
clone size: -; D gene: -; J gene: TRBJ2-2; V gene: TRBV30; CDR3 DNA: TGTGCCTGGAGTGGGGGATCCGGGGAGCTGTTTTTT; CDR3 protein: CAWSGGSGELFF
clone size: -; D gene: -; J gene: TRBJ1-2; V gene: TRBV4-1; CDR3 DNA: TGCGCCAGCAGCCAAGTGCAAGTTCTCGCTTGGGATGGCTACACCTTC; CDR3 protein: CASSQVQVLAWDGYTF
clone size: -; D gene: -; J gene: TRBJ1-2; V gene: TRBV6-5; CDR3 DNA: TGTGCCAGCAGTTACAACGGAGGGAACTATGGCTACACCTTC; CDR3 protein: CASSYNGGNYGYTF
clone size: -; D gene: -; J gene: TRBJ1-2; V gene: TRBV7-8; CDR3 DNA: TGTGCCAGCAGCTTACAAGGGGGAGAGGGCTACACCTTC; CDR3 protein: CASSLQGGEGYTF
clone size: -; D gene: -; J gene: TRBJ1-2; V gene: TRBV6-1; CDR3 DNA: TGTGCCAGCAGTGAAGATGGGGGGTTCTATGGCTACACCTTC; CDR3 protein: CASSEDGGFYGYTF
clone size: -; D gene: TRBD2; J gene: TRBJ2-1; V gene: TRBV9; CDR3 DNA: TGTGCCAGCAGTTACCAACTAGCGGCCTACAATGAGCAGTTCTTC; CDR3 protein: CASSYQLAAYNEQFF
clone size: few; D gene: -; J gene: TRBJ2-3; V gene: TRBV19; CDR3 DNA: TGTGCCAGTAGTCGCCGGACGTTTACAACCACAGATACGCAGTATTTT; CDR3 protein: CASSRRTFTTTDTQYF
clone size: once; D gene: -; J gene: TRBJ2-2; V gene: TRBV30; CDR3 DNA: TGTGCCTGCCGCCCAGGGGTTGAGGACACCGGGGAGCTGTTTTTT; CDR3 protein: CACRPGVEDTGELFF
clone size: -; D gene: -; J gene: TRBJ2-7; V gene: TRBV4-2; CDR3 DNA: TGTGCCAGCAGCCAAGTGGACAGCTCCTACGAGCAGTACTTC; CDR3 protein: CASSQVDSSYEQYF